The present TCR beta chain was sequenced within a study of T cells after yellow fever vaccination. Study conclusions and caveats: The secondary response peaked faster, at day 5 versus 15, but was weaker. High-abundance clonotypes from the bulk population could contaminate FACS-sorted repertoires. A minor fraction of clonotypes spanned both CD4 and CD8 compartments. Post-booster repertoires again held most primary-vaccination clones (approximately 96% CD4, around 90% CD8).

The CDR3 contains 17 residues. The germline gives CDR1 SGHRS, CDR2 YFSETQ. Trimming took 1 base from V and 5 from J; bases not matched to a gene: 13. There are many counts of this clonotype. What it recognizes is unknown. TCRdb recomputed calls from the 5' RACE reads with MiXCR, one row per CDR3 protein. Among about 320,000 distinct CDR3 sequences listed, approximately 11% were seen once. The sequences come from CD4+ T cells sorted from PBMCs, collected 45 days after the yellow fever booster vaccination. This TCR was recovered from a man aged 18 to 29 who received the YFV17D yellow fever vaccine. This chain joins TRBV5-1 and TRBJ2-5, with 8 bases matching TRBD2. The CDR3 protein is CASSLPSGGPIGETQYF. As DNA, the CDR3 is TGCGCCAGCAGCTTGCCCAGCGGGGGCCCTATCGGGGAGACCCAGTACTTC.